This T cell receptor (beta chain) stems from a study of post-analysis software for immune sequencing data (dated by TCRdb to between 2015 and 2016). Looking at the study overall: Disease courses on record covered relapsing-remitting, secondary progressive and progressive-relapsing multiple sclerosis, though some patients had no subtype annotation. The multiple sclerosis patient repertoires were compared with under 13 previously published healthy control repertoires from donors aged about 6 to 26 years. A subset of samples was prepared in parallel using single-end sample barcoding, then pooled and co-amplified after Illumina adapter ligation.

To demonstrate the VDJtools post-analysis software, TCR beta repertoires were profiled from the peripheral blood of roughly 12 young patients with multiple sclerosis. The multiple sclerosis patients were children and adolescents ranging in age from 6 to 15 years. In regard to this clonotype: Its antigen is not yet known. No base qualities exist here, and no much larger clone lies one base off it.

From cysteine to phenylalanine, the CDR3 is 18 amino acids long. Just the 54-base CDR3 DNA is kept, in frame starting at base 1. The germline V gene yields MGHRA for CDR1 and YSYEKL for CDR2. V loses 2 bases at its end and J loses 5 bases; junction bases beyond the gene matches: 14. The full study reports these points: The control group was slightly older than the multiple sclerosis patient group. Patients showed significantly higher frequencies than controls for a few TRBV segments, among them TRBV5-6, TRBV5-1 and TRBV20-1. Direct clustering with F measure showed strong co-clustering of samples prepared in the same batch, prompting a batch-effect correction. Multiple sclerosis patients had significantly lower normalized Chao1 diversity than controls, a result that suggests substantial peripheral T-cell clonal expansion.

To prepare the library, PCR was applied. The sequencing machine was an Illumina HiSeq 2500. To reduce PCR and sequencing biases, unique molecular identifiers were built into the TCR beta cDNA libraries. Roughly 0.5 million cDNA molecules were obtained per 1 to 10 million input T cells, so each molecule approximated one T cell. The same protocol used for the earlier healthy control dataset was applied to prepare and sequence the patient libraries. Within a given batch, samples were prepared together, multiplexed and sequenced on the same HiSeq lane. Processing in the source paper ran as follows. MIGEC was used to process the raw barcoded reads, and molecular identifier groups with only a single read were discarded before consensus assembly and CDR3 extraction. VDJtools was used for post-analysis of the clonotype tables, and diversity was normalized by down-sampling every dataset to the size of the smallest sample. Repertoire overlap clustering matched CDR3 amino acid but not nucleotide sequences to correct batch-related cross-sample contamination. The raw public data were reprocessed by TCRdb itself: fastp quality trimming at Q25, MiXCR clonotype calling, in-frame beta chains only. When rows share a CDR3 protein, they turn into one entry using the most common DNA and genes. The V and J calls, along with clone size, are taken from TCRdb and not from the paper's own processing. In all, the sample holds around 770,000 distinct CDR3 sequences, and more than 45% of those were seen once. The leading ten clones occupy approximately 5% of the sample.

In this chain, TRBV4-1 is recombined with TRBJ2-7; 11 junctional bases match TRBD2. The receptor was derived from a girl under 18 with multiple sclerosis. Sequencing input: blood. The CDR3 in this case is CASSQMGSGRAKDHEQYF. The sequenced DNA: TGCGCCAGCAGCCAAATGGGTAGCGGGAGGGCCAAAGACCACGAGCAGTACTTC.